This is a list of T cell receptor beta chains from one sample in a study of blood T cells in healthy people across ages. MiXCR, run by TCRdb on the 5' RACE reads, gives a single entry per CDR3 protein. This sample has about 1.6 million distinct CDR3 sequences, with around 35% found just once. The material sequenced was blood. These TCRs come from a woman under 40 in good health. Each CDR3 is given with its conserved first and last residue. The order of the fields is clone size, J gene, V gene, D gene, CDR3 protein, CDR3 DNA. The D gene is left open where the match is weak. The size entry is marked missing in some rows and otherwise reads once, few, many or a size class.

abundance: few
j_gene: TRBJ2-6
v_gene: TRBV7-9
d_gene: NA
CDR3aa: CASSLKGRANVLTF
CDR3nt: TGTGCCAGCAGCTTGAAGGGCAGGGCCAACGTCCTGACTTTC

abundance: NA
j_gene: TRBJ1-1
v_gene: TRBV12-3/TRBV12-4
d_gene: NA
CDR3aa: CASRLMTGEAFF
CDR3nt: TGTGCCAGCAGACTTATGACAGGTGAAGCTTTCTTT

abundance: NA
j_gene: TRBJ2-1
v_gene: TRBV20-1
d_gene: TRBD2
CDR3aa: CSARVTSGPYNEQFF
CDR3nt: TGCAGTGCTAGAGTCACTAGCGGACCCTACAATGAGCAGTTCTTC

abundance: NA
j_gene: TRBJ1-5
v_gene: TRBV7-9
d_gene: NA
CDR3aa: CAGSQGDQPQHF
CDR3nt: TGTGCCGGCAGCCAAGGAGATCAGCCCCAGCATTTT

abundance: NA
j_gene: TRBJ2-7
v_gene: TRBV12-3/TRBV12-4
d_gene: TRBD2
CDR3aa: CASSPGASGIINEQYF
CDR3nt: TGTGCCAGCAGCCCAGGGGCTAGCGGGATCATTAACGAGCAGTACTTC

abundance: NA
j_gene: TRBJ2-1
v_gene: TRBV3-1
d_gene: NA
CDR3aa: CASSQDGGLPYNEQFF
CDR3nt: TGTGCCAGCAGCCAAGATGGGGGGCTTCCCTACAATGAGCAGTTCTTC

abundance: many
j_gene: TRBJ2-5
v_gene: TRBV20-1
d_gene: TRBD2
CDR3aa: CSASGRAAVETQYF
CDR3nt: TGCAGTGCTAGCGGGAGGGCCGCGGTGGAGACCCAGTACTTC

abundance: NA
j_gene: TRBJ1-5
v_gene: TRBV2
d_gene: NA
CDR3aa: CASSEGRASYSNQPQHF
CDR3nt: TGTGCCAGCAGTGAAGGGAGGGCATCCTATAGCAATCAGCCCCAGCATTTT

abundance: NA
j_gene: TRBJ2-5
v_gene: TRBV28
d_gene: NA
CDR3aa: CASSWTQRPLDAQETQYF
CDR3nt: TGTGCCAGCAGTTGGACCCAGAGGCCCTTAGACGCGCAAGAGACCCAGTACTTC

abundance: NA
j_gene: TRBJ2-7
v_gene: TRBV20-1
d_gene: NA
CDR3aa: CMGQDYNEQYF
CDR3nt: TGCATGGGGCAGGACTACAATGAGCAGTACTTT

abundance: few
j_gene: TRBJ1-5
v_gene: TRBV20-1
d_gene: NA
CDR3aa: CSARTRSNGNQPQHF
CDR3nt: TGCAGTGCTAGAACTCGTAGTAATGGCAATCAGCCCCAGCATTTT

abundance: few
j_gene: TRBJ1-1
v_gene: TRBV10-3
d_gene: NA
CDR3aa: CAMGRGGLNTEAFF
CDR3nt: TGTGCCATGGGGCGCGGGGGGCTTAACACTGAAGCTTTCTTT

abundance: NA
j_gene: TRBJ2-5
v_gene: TRBV7-7
d_gene: TRBD1
CDR3aa: CASSPTQGAGEQYF
CDR3nt: TGTGCCAGCAGCCCTACCCAGGGGGCTGGTGAGCAGTACTTC

abundance: NA
j_gene: TRBJ1-2
v_gene: TRBV20-1
d_gene: NA
CDR3aa: CSARVAVNGYTF
CDR3nt: TGCAGTGCTAGAGTGGCAGTTAATGGCTACACCTTC

abundance: NA
j_gene: TRBJ2-7
v_gene: TRBV13
d_gene: NA
CDR3aa: CASNDGAGHGNEQYF
CDR3nt: TGTGCCAGCAACGACGGGGCAGGCCACGGGAACGAGCAGTACTTC

abundance: NA
j_gene: TRBJ2-7
v_gene: TRBV7-8
d_gene: NA
CDR3aa: CASSFRGLNYEQYF
CDR3nt: TGTGCCAGCAGCTTCAGGGGCCTCAACTACGAGCAGTACTTC

abundance: once
j_gene: TRBJ1-1
v_gene: TRBV12-3/TRBV12-4
d_gene: NA
CDR3aa: CASSPPPLGGEAFF
CDR3nt: TGTGCCAGCAGTCCGCCCCCCCTAGGGGGTGAAGCTTTCTTT

abundance: few
j_gene: TRBJ2-3
v_gene: TRBV7-9
d_gene: NA
CDR3aa: CASSPLWGLEYTDTQYF
CDR3nt: TGTGCCAGCAGCCCCTTGTGGGGTTTGGAATACACAGATACGCAGTATTTT

abundance: NA
j_gene: TRBJ2-5
v_gene: TRBV19
d_gene: TRBD1
CDR3aa: CASSFGSGQGARETQYF
CDR3nt: TGTGCCAGTAGTTTTGGATCGGGACAGGGGGCGCGGGAGACCCAGTACTTC

abundance: few
j_gene: TRBJ2-1
v_gene: TRBV20-1
d_gene: TRBD1
CDR3aa: CSAQGQRVHNEQFF
CDR3nt: TGCAGTGCCCAGGGACAGAGGGTCCACAATGAGCAGTTCTTC

abundance: many
j_gene: TRBJ2-7
v_gene: TRBV20-1
d_gene: NA
CDR3aa: CSARPSYEQYF
CDR3nt: TGCAGTGCTAGGCCGTCCTACGAGCAGTACTTC

abundance: NA
j_gene: TRBJ2-1
v_gene: TRBV30
d_gene: TRBD2
CDR3aa: CAWGLAGGDEQFF
CDR3nt: TGTGCCTGGGGACTAGCGGGGGGGGATGAGCAGTTCTTC

abundance: NA
j_gene: TRBJ2-4
v_gene: TRBV28
d_gene: TRBD1
CDR3aa: CASSQPGQGALGNEQYF
CDR3nt: TGTGCCAGCAGTCAACCGGGACAGGGGGCCTTGGGTAATGAGCAGTACTTC

abundance: few
j_gene: TRBJ2-3
v_gene: TRBV27
d_gene: NA
CDR3aa: CASSLFAAPSTDTQYF
CDR3nt: TGTGCCAGCAGTTTATTTGCGGCGCCTAGCACAGATACGCAGTATTTT

abundance: NA
j_gene: TRBJ1-2
v_gene: TRBV12-3/TRBV12-4
d_gene: NA
CDR3aa: CASSKAASRGGYTF
CDR3nt: TGTGCCAGCAGCAAAGCGGCATCCCGCGGTGGCTACACCTTC